The TCR beta chain described here comes from a study of T cells expressing NK-cell markers. Study findings and constraints: Topping the CD3+CD56-NKG2C+ fraction as well were these clonotypes, in a few donors. Clarity on HCMV specificity was lacking for the expanded NKG2C+ T cell clones. As a fraction of CD8+ T cells, dominant NKG2C+ clonotypes reached roughly 1.0-7.0% in six donors.

From its re-call of the 5' RACE reads, TCRdb lists each CDR3 protein once, without DNA. This sample's table has some 110,000 distinct CDR3 sequences. Turning to this clonotype: Its target is not known.

Looked up from germline, CDR1 is SGHDT and CDR2 is YYEEEE. The CDR3 covers 13 residues. The TCR comes from a woman aged 18 to 75 in good health. Sequenced material: blood T cells: a sorted CD56 or NKG2C T cell subset, CD4+ or CD8+ T cells, or bulk PBMC T cells (not recorded which). The V call is TRBV5-6, the J call TRBJ2-7; checking the TCRdb D call of TRBD1 is not possible without DNA. The CDR3 here is CASSRTGLSEQYF.